The TCR beta chain described here comes from a study of blood T cell repertoires in COVID-19. Study details: Both acute and convalescent COVID-19 samples were obtained from the United States, Italy and Spain. The analysed material was cDNA or gDNA that came from T cells, B-cell-depleted T cells, or PBMCs.

This clone has more than one count but fewer than ten. Authors' processing steps: How many nucleated cells were present was estimated from reference gene primer amplification. TCRdb's table, derived via immunoSEQ multiplex PCR, lists solely in-frame clones and lacks some. That table furnishes V, J and clone size, whereas the DNA furnished D and trimming. Found here are roughly 180,000 clones, 79% of them singletons; the top ten hold 17%. Sample: peripheral blood. The receptor was derived from a man aged 60-69 years with active or convalescent COVID-19.

The CDR3 sequence: CASSLMNSPQKFQYF. CDR3 DNA sequence: TGTGCCAGCAGCTTGATGAACAGCCCCCAGAAGTTCCAGTACTTC. This chain uses TRBV7-9 with TRBJ2-5; D is uncertain. Trimming took off 3 bases at V and 10 bases at J, with 21 bases between the two ends. The CDR3 sequence is 15 residues long. Per germline, CDR1 SEHNR and CDR2 FQNEAQ (reference sequence).